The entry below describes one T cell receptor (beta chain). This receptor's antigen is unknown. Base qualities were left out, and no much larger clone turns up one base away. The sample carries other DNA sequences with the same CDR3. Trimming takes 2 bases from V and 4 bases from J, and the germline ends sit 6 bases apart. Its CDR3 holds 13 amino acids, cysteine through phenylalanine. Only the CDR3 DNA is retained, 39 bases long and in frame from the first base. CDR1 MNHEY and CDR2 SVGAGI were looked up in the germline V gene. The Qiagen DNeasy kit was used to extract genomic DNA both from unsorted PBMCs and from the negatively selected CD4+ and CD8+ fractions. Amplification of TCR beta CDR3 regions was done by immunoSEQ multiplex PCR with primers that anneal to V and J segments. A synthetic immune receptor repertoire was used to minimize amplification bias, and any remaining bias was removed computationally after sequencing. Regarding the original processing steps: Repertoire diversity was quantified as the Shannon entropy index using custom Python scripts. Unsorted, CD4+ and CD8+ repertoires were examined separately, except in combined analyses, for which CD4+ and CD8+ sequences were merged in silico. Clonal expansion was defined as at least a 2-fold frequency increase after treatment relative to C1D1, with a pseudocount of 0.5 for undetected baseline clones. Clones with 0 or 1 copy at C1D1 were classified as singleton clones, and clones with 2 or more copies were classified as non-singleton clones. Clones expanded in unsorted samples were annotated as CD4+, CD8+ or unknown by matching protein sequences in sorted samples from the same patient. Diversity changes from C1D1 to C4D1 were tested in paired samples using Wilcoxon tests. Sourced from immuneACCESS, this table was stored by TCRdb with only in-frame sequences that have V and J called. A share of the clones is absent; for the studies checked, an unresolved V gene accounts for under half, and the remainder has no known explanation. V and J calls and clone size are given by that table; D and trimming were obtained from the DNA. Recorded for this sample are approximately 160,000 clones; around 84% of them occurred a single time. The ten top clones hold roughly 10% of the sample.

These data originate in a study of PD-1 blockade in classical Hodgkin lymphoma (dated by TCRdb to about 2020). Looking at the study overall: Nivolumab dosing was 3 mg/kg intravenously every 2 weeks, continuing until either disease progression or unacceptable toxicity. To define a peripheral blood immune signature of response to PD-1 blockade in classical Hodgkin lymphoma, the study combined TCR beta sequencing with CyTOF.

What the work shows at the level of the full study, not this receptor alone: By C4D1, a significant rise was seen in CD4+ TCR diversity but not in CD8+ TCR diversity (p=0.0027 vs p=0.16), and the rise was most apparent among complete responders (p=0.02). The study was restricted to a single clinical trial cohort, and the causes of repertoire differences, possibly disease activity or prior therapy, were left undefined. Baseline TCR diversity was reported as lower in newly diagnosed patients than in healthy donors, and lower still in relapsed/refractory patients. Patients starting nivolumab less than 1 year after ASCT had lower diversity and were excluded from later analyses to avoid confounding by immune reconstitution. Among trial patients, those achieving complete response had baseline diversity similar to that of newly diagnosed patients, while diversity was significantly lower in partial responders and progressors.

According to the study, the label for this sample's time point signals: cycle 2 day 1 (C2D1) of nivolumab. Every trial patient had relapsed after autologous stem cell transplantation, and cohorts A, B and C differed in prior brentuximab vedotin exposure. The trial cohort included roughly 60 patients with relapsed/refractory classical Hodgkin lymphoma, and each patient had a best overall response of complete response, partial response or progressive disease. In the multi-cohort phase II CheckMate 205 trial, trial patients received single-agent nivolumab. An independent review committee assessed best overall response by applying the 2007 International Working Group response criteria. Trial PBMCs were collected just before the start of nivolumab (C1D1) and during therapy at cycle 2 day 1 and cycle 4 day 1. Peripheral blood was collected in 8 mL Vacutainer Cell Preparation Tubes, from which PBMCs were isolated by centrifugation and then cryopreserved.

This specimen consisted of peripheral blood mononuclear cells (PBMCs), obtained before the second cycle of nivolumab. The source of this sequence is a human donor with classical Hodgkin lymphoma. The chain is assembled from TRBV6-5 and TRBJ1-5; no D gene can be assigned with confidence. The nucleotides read TGTGCCAGCAGTTACAGTTCAAATCAGCCCCAGCATTTT. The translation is CASSYSSNQPQHF.